This entry features one TCR beta chain sequence. The library was designed around alpha chains, so this beta chain is a stray read whose abundance carries little weight. Every molecule of TCR cDNA had its own unique molecular identifier. TCRdb reprocessed the 5' RACE reads with MiXCR, giving one entry per CDR3 protein. In the table there are 800 to 950 distinct CDR3 sequences, around 40% of which are singletons. Indicated time point: sample taken at primary tumor resection. Tumor, nontumor lung or frozen PBMC supplied whole RNA, sequenced without sorting. CDR3 length equals 14 residues. CDR1 and CDR2 (germline): SQVTM, ANQGSEA. V shed 6 bases and J shed 4 bases, with 18 bases lying between them. The sample comes from a study of spatial heterogeneity in lung cancer.

The sample consisted of normal lung tissue next to the tumor, taken at surgery. The V and J genes are TRBV29-1 and TRBJ1-2; D is ambiguous. The TCR sequence derives from a male donor with early-stage non-small cell lung cancer. CDR3 in DNA: TGCAGCGTGTTGAGCCCCTCCCCCATCTATGGCTACACCTTC. Protein sequence: CSVLSPSPIYGYTF.